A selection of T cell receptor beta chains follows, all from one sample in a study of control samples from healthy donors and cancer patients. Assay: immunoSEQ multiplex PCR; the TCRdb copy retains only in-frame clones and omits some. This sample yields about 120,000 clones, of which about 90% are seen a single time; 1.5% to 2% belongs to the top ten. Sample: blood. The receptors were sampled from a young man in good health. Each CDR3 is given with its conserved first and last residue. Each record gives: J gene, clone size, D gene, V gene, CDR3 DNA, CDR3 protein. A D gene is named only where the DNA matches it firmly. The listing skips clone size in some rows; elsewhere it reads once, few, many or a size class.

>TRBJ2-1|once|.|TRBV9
TGTGCCAGCAGCGGAGGGGAGAGGGTCGGGAATGAGCAGTTCTTC
CASSGGERVGNEQFF
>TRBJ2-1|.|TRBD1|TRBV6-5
TGTGCCAGCAGCTGGGACAGGGGGCGGAATGAGCAGTTCTTC
CASSWDRGRNEQFF
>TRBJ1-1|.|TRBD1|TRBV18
TGTGCCAGCTCACCCGTCGGGACAGGGGTTATGGGGACTGAAGCTTTCTTT
CASSPVGTGVMGTEAFF
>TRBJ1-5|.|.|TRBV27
TGTGCCAGCAGTTCTATAGGAAGTCGGCCCCAGCATTTT
CASSSIGSRPQHF
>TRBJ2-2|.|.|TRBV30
TGTGCCTGGATGGGGGACACCGGGGAGCTGTTTTTT
CAWMGDTGELFF
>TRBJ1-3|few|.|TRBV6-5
TGTGCCAGCAGCCCCTGGGTAGCTGGAAACACCATATATTTT
CASSPWVAGNTIYF
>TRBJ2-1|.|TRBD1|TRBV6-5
TGTGCCAGCAGGGGACAGGGGAATAATGATGAGCAGTTCTTC
CASRGQGNNDEQFF
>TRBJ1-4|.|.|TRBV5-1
TGCGCCAGCAGCTTGGTACCGTCGGGGCGGGGTAATGAAAAACTGTTTTTT
CASSLVPSGRGNEKLFF
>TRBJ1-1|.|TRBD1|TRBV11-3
TGTGCCAGCAGCCCACACAGGGGGGTGAACACTGAAGCTTTCTTT
CASSPHRGVNTEAFF
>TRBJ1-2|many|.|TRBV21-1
TGTGCCAGCATCATCCCCTGTGGAGGGGGCAACTATGGCTACACCTTC
CASIIPCGGGNYGYTF
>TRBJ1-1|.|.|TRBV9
TGTGCCAGCAGCGGGGGGCAGGGATGGAACACTGAAGCTTTCTTT
CASSGGQGWNTEAFF
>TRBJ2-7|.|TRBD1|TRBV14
TGTGCCAGCAGCCCACAGAGGAGCCAGGGGGCTCACGAGCAGTACTTC
CASSPQRSQGAHEQYF
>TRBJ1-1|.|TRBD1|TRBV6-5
TGTGCCAGCAGTTGGGGGACAGGCCGGAACACTGAAGCTTTCTTT
CASSWGTGRNTEAFF
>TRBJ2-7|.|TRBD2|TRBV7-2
TGTGCCAGCAGCCCAAGGGCTAGCGGGGCTACCTACGAGCAGTACTTC
CASSPRASGATYEQYF
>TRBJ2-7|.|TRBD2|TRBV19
TGTGCCAGTTCCCCCGGGGGACTAGCGGGCTCTTGGCAGTACTTC
CASSPGGLAGSWQYF
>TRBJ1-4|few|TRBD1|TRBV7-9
TGTGCCAGCAGTCGGGACAGCGTTGAAAAACTGTTTTTT
CASSRDSVEKLFF
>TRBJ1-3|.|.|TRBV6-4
TGTGCCAGCAGTGAAAACGAGGGTCCTGGAAACACCATATATTTT
CASSENEGPGNTIYF
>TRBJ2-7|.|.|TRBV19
TGTGCCAGTAGTCCGAGGACAGGGACTAAAGCCTACGAGCAGTACTTC
CASSPRTGTKAYEQYF
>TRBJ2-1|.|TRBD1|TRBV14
TGTGCCAGCAGCCTAACCGGACAGGGGGCTAGACTTGGTGAGCAGTTCTTC
CASSLTGQGARLGEQFF
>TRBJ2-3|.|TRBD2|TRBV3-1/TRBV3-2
TGTGCCAGCAGCCTGAATAACGGACTAGCTGATACGCAGTATTTT
CASSLNNGLADTQYF
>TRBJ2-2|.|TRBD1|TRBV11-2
TGTGCCAGCAGCCCGCGGACAGGGGATAGGCGGACCGGGGAGCTGTTTTTT
CASSPRTGDRRTGELFF
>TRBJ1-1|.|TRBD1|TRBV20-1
TGCAGTGCTACTGAGAACAGGGGTCGGACTGAAGCTTTCTTT
CSATENRGRTEAFF
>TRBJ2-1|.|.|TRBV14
TGTGCCAGCATAGATTTTTCCAATGAGCAGTTCTTC
CASIDFSNEQFF
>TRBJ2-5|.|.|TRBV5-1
TGCGCCAGCAGCTTGGAGGACGGGGGTCCAGTTGGGACCCAGTACTTC
CASSLEDGGPVGTQYF
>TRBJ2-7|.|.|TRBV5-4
TGTGCCAGCAGCTTGGGACGGGGTCCGTACGAGCAGTACTTC
CASSLGRGPYEQYF
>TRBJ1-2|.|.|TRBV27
TGTGCCAGCAGTTTACTTCCTGGGGGTGGGGCTAACTATGGCTACACCTTC
CASSLLPGGGANYGYTF
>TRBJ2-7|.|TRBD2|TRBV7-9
TGTGCCAGCAGCCCGAAAGTCCGACTAGCGGGACCATCCTACGAGCAGTACTTC
CASSPKVRLAGPSYEQYF
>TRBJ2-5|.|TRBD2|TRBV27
TGTGCCAGCAGTTTATCCCCCCCTCTGACAGCGGGAGGACAAGAGACCCAGTACTTC
CASSLSPPLTAGGQETQYF
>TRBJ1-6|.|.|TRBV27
TGTGCCAGCTCGTTTCAAGGGGAGGGGCCTCATTCACCCCTCCACTTT
CASSFQGEGPHSPLHF
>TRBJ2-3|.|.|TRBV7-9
TGTGCCAGCAGCTTAAGGATGGGGGCCACAGATACGCAGTATTTT
CASSLRMGATDTQYF
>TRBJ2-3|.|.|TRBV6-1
TGTGCCAGCAGTGAAGGCGGGGGCGCAGATACGCAGTATTTT
CASSEGGGADTQYF
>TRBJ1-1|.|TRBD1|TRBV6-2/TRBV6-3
TGTGCCAGCAGTTACCCCACGACAGGGAGGAACACTGAAGCTTTCTTT
CASSYPTTGRNTEAFF
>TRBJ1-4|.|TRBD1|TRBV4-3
TGCGCCAGCAGCCCCGGACAGGAGAGGAATGAAAAACTGTTTTTT
CASSPGQERNEKLFF
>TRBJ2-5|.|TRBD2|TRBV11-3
TGTGCCAGCAGCCGTAGCGGGAGAGAGACCCAGTACTTC
CASSRSGRETQYF
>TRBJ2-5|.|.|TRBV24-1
TGTGCCACCAGTCGCGGTACAGGAGTCCAAGAGACCCAGTACTTC
CATSRGTGVQETQYF
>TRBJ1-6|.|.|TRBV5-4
TGTGCCACCTCGGATGGGAGGTCAAATTCACCCCTCCACTTT
CATSDGRSNSPLHF
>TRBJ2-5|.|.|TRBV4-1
TGCGCCAGCAGCCAAGATAACCTACAAGAGACCCAGTACTTC
CASSQDNLQETQYF
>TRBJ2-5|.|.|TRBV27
TGTGCCAGCAGTCAACAGGGGGGGGAGACCCAGTACTTC
CASSQQGGETQYF
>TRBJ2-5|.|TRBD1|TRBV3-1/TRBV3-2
TGTGCCAGCAGCCAAGTTACAGGGGTAAAGACCCAGTACTTC
CASSQVTGVKTQYF
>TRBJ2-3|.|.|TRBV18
TGTGCCAGCTCCACCGGGGGCTTCCGCGCAGATACGCAGTATTTT
CASSTGGFRADTQYF
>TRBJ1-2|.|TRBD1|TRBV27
TGTGCCAGCAGTTTGTCGAAGAGAGGGGGCGCCGGCTATGGCTACACCTTC
CASSLSKRGGAGYGYTF
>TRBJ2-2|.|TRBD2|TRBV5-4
TGTGCCAGCAGCCACGGACTAGACTTCCTCAACACCGGGGAGCTGTTTTTT
CASSHGLDFLNTGELFF
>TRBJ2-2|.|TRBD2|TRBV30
TGTGCCTGGAGCCTAAGCGGGAGGGGGCGCACCGGGGAGCTGTTTTTT
CAWSLSGRGRTGELFF
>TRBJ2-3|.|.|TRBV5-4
TGTGCCAGCAGCTTCACAGATACGCAGTATTTT
CASSFTDTQYF
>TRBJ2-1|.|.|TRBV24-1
TGTGCCACCAGTGATTTCTCCGGGATCGATGAGCAGTTCTTC
CATSDFSGIDEQFF
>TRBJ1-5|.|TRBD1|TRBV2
TGTGCCAGCAGTGAGGGACAGAAGTATCAGCCCCAGCATTTT
CASSEGQKYQPQHF
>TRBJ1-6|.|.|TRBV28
TGTGCCAGCAGTTTACAGCGTATTGGGGTTTCACCCCTCCACTTT
CASSLQRIGVSPLHF
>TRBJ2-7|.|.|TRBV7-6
TGTGCCAGCAGCTTAGAGGGATTAGGCTCCTACGAGCAGTACTTC
CASSLEGLGSYEQYF
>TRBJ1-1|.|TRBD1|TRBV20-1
TGCAGGGGAACAGGGGGGACTGAAGCTTTCTTT
CRGTGGTEAFF
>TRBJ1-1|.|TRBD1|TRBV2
TGTGCCAGCAGTGGACAGGGTGGGGCTTTCTTT
CASSGQGGAFF
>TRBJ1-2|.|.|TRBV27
TGTGCCAGCAGTTTAAGGCCACCTTCGAACTATGGCTACACCTTC
CASSLRPPSNYGYTF